The 28 T cell receptor beta chains listed next were all sequenced from one sample in a study of cytomegalovirus exposure and HLA in healthy donors. This PCR relied on a set of 60 Vbeta primers and 13 Jbeta primers. The protocol was immunoSEQ multiplex PCR, while the TCRdb copy is restricted to in-frame clones and leaves out a portion. The repertoire table contains about 130,000 clones. Input material: PBMCs. The receptor source for this set is a woman in her thirties or forties in good health and CMV-seropositive.

The gene calls are TRBV28 and TRBJ1-2, with no clear D. The CDR3 covers 12 residues. V gave up 1 base and J gave up 6 bases, with 6 bases separating them. Germline V lookup: CDR1 MDHEN, CDR2 SYDVKM. The CDR3 sequence: CASSLYRDGYTF. The DNA of the CDR3 is TGTGCCAGCAGTTTATACAGAGATGGCTACACCTTC.

The V gene is TRBV10-3, the J gene TRBJ1-4; no definite D call. Germline-derived CDR1 and CDR2 are ENHRY and SYGVKD. V lost 3 bases and J lost 6, with 5 bases in between. This CDR3 contains 12 residues. CDR3 loop: CAISDRDEKLFF. The CDR3 DNA follows: TGTGCCATCAGTGATCGAGATGAAAAACTGTTTTTT.

The chain joins TRBV7-9 to TRBJ1-2; D is possibly TRBD1 (5 bases). V lost 1 base and J lost 6, with 15 bases in between. Germline CDR1 and CDR2: SEHNR and FQNEAQ (reference sequence). The CDR3 spans 15 residues. For the CDR3, the DNA is TGTGCCAGCAGCTTAGTAGGGCTGCAGGGCAATGGCTACACCTTC. It yields the protein CASSLVGLQGNGYTF.

The J gene is TRBJ2-5, the V gene TRBV10-3, with a weak D call TRBD2 (5 bases). Trimming cost V 2 bases and J 1 base, with 5 bases left between them. This CDR3 is 13 amino acids long. Germline CDR1 reads ENHRY; CDR2 reads SYGVKD. CDR3 nucleotides: TGTGCCATCAGTGAGGGACTCCAAGAGACCCAGTACTTC. This translates into CAISEGLQETQYF.

J is TRBJ1-4 and V is TRBV6-5; a possible D gene is TRBD1 (6 bases). Germline CDR1 and CDR2: MNHEY and SVGAGI. This CDR3 comprises 15 residues. V was clipped by 2 bases and J by 5 bases, with 12 bases between them. The CDR3 nucleotides read TGTGCCAGCAGTTACAGTGGACAGACCAATGAAAAACTGTTTTTT. Translating gives CASSYSGQTNEKLFF.

V and J are TRBV29-1 and TRBJ2-7, with D tentatively TRBD2 (5 bases). Germline values: CDR1 SQVTM, CDR2 ANQGSEA. The V and J ends lost 3 bases and 7 bases respectively, with 16 bases between them. There are 13 residues in the CDR3. The CDR3 coding sequence is TGCAGCGTTGAGGAGGCGGTAACCGGGGAGCAGTACTTC. Translating it yields CSVEEAVTGEQYF.

The chain carries TRBV6-5 and TRBJ1-2; 9 nucleotides line up with TRBD1. Germline V gives CDR1 MNHEY, CDR2 SVGAGI. V trimming: 5 bases; J trimming: 3 bases; junction bases outside the gene matches: 4. This CDR3 has 14 residues. The CDR3 is CASSPGTGYYGYTF. CDR3 bases: TGTGCCAGCAGTCCGGGGACAGGGTACTATGGCTACACCTTC.

The chain combines TRBV20-1 with TRBJ2-1, with TRBD1 matching 9 bases. This CDR3 contains 11 residues. The V gene's germline CDR1 is DFQATT and CDR2 SNEGSKA (reference sequence). Trimming cost V 5 bases and J 12 bases; bases outside gene matches: 5. DNA of the CDR3: TGCAGTGCTCCTGCGGACAGGGGGCAGTTCTTC. It codes for CSAPADRGQFF.

This chain uses TRBV9 with TRBJ2-7; 9 bases line up with TRBD1. V lost 2 bases to trimming and J lost 6 bases; unmatched junction nucleotides: 12. Germline CDR1 reads SGDLS; CDR2 reads YYNGEE. This CDR3 is built from 16 residues. CDR3 coding DNA: TGTGCCAGCAGCGTGAGTCCTTCGACAGGGGGATCCGAGCAGTACTTC. Residues: CASSVSPSTGGSEQYF.

This chain uses TRBV5-6 with TRBJ2-1, with D hard to call. The germline V gene encodes CDR1 SGHDT and CDR2 YYEEEE. The CDR3 has 14 residues. V lost 0 bases, J lost 5 bases, and 9 bases lay in between. CDR3 bases: TGTGCCAGCAGCTTGGGTCTAGGCGACAATGAGCAGTTCTTC. It codes for CASSLGLGDNEQFF.

The chain joins TRBV5-1 to TRBJ1-1; D gene ambiguous. The CDR3 totals 13 residues. Trimming took 6 bases from V and 1 from J, leaving 10 bases between them. Germline V lookup: CDR1 SGHRS, CDR2 YFSETQ. Here the CDR3 DNA reads TGCGCCAGCAAAAGCCCGGGGAACACTGAAGCTTTCTTT. The encoded protein is CASKSPGNTEAFF.

CDR3: CASFSISGQNNQPQHF. In DNA, the CDR3 is TGTGCCAGCTTTTCGATATCTGGGCAGAACAATCAGCCCCAGCATTTT. The chain employs TRBV28 and TRBJ1-5; D not certain. The CDR3 consists of 16 residues. Trimming took off 8 bases at V and 3 bases at J, with 20 bases between the two ends. Germline V gene sequence: CDR1 MDHEN, CDR2 SYDVKM.

J is TRBJ2-6 and V is TRBV2; D might be TRBD2 (5 bases). Germline values: CDR1 SNHLY, CDR2 FYNNEI. The CDR3 runs to 18 residues. The V gene lost 4 bases and the J gene lost 3 bases, with 19 bases spanning the gap. For the CDR3, the DNA is TGTGCCAGCAGTGTCTCTCCCAGTCCCGGGGATGGGGCCAACGTCCTGACTTTC. Translated, it gives CASSVSPSPGDGANVLTF.

This chain connects TRBV19 to TRBJ1-4; the D gene is possibly TRBD1 (5 bases). The germline gives CDR1 LNHDA, CDR2 SQIVND (reference sequence). The CDR3 runs 15 residues. V lost 4 bases and J lost 0, with 9 bases in between. Here the CDR3 reads CASSKTGPTNEKLFF. As DNA, the CDR3 is TGTGCCAGTAGTAAAACAGGCCCAACTAATGAAAAACTGTTTTTT.

DNA of the CDR3: TGTGCCAGCAGTTCGCAGGGTCAACGTGGCTACGAGCAGTACTTC. The encoded protein is CASSSQGQRGYEQYF. The rearrangement joins TRBV27 to TRBJ2-7; tentative D call: TRBD1 (5 bases). The CDR3 totals 15 residues. Germline lookup yields CDR1 MNHEY and CDR2 SMNVEV (reference sequence). V lost 4 bases and J lost 3, with 16 bases in between.

The gene calls are TRBV4-3 and TRBJ2-1, with 10 bases identical to TRBD2. CDR3 size: 16 residues. V lost 0 bases and J lost 6; bases outside the gene matches: 5. Germline V gene lookup returns CDR1 LGHNA and CDR2 YSLEER. The CDR3 protein is CASSQDGTSAFNEQFF. CDR3 DNA: TGCGCCAGCAGCCAAGACGGGACTAGCGCTTTCAATGAGCAGTTCTTC.

This sequence joins TRBV2 and TRBJ1-1, with D maybe TRBD1 (5 bases). Germline values: CDR1 SNHLY, CDR2 FYNNEI. V was pared by 6 bases and J by 7 bases, with 18 bases between. The CDR3 covers 14 residues. CDR3 residues: CASRGEGRDFEAFF. CDR3 sequence (DNA): TGTGCCAGCAGGGGGGAGGGCAGGGACTTTGAAGCTTTCTTT.

V and J are TRBV5-6 and TRBJ1-5; D possibly corresponds to TRBD1 (5 bases). V lost 4 bases, J lost 0 bases, and 11 bases lay in between. This CDR3 spans 15 amino acids. Per the germline V gene, CDR1 is SGHDT and CDR2 is YYEEEE. CDR3 sequence (DNA): TGTGCCAGCAGCCCAGGGATTTTTAGCAATCAGCCCCAGCATTTT. Amino acids: CASSPGIFSNQPQHF.

J is TRBJ2-7 and V is TRBV9, with 7 bases that match TRBD2. This CDR3 is 14 amino acids long. Trimming removed 3 bases from V and 3 bases from J; junction bases left unmatched: 6. Germline V gene sequence: CDR1 SGDLS, CDR2 YYNGEE. The CDR3 sequence: CASSESGLSYEQYF. As DNA, the CDR3 is TGTGCCAGCAGCGAATCGGGACTAAGCTACGAGCAGTACTTC.

V is TRBV10-3 and J is TRBJ1-1; perhaps TRBD1 as D (5 bases). The germline gives CDR1 ENHRY, CDR2 SYGVKD. There are 11 residues in the CDR3. Trimming cost V 7 bases and J 7 bases, with 10 bases left between them. The CDR3 reads CAINIQGEAFF. The CDR3 DNA reads as TGTGCCATCAATATCCAGGGTGAAGCTTTCTTT.

The chain links TRBV27 to TRBJ2-5; D possibly corresponds to TRBD2 (5 bases). V was trimmed by 5 bases and J by 5 bases, leaving 15 bases between them. Germline V gene lookup returns CDR1 MNHEY and CDR2 SMNVEV (reference sequence). The CDR3 contains 14 residues. For the CDR3, the DNA is TGTGCCAGCAGTCCCAAGCTAACGGGGGAGACCCAGTACTTC. Translated: CASSPKLTGETQYF.

The chain is built from TRBV30 and TRBJ1-2, with TRBD1 as a possible D gene (5 bases). Germline-derived CDR1 and CDR2 are GTSNPN and SVGIG (reference sequence). The CDR3 is 13 amino acids. The V end lost 0 bases, the J end lost 4 bases, and 9 bases lay between the germline ends. The CDR3 reads CAWSVQGPYGYTF. Written as DNA, the CDR3 is TGTGCCTGGAGTGTCCAGGGTCCCTATGGCTACACCTTC.

The V and J genes are TRBV7-8 and TRBJ2-3, with a weak D call TRBD2 (6 bases). The CDR3 covers 18 residues. CDR1 and CDR2 (germline): SGHVS, FQNEAQ. The V end was cut by 5 bases, the J end by 7 bases, with 28 bases between. CDR3 residues: CASSPRRDSSRTANTQYF. DNA of the CDR3: TGTGCCAGCAGCCCAAGACGGGACTCGAGCCGGACTGCTAATACGCAGTATTTT.

V and J are TRBV7-2 and TRBJ2-7; 11 positions match TRBD2. The germline gives CDR1 SGHTA, CDR2 FQGNSA. J lost 4 bases, V lost 4 bases, and 3 bases had no gene match. The CDR3 extends over 14 amino acids. CDR3 sequence (DNA): TGTGCCAGCAGCTCAGGGACTAGCGGATACGAGCAGTACTTC. Residues: CASSSGTSGYEQYF.

Concerning this clone itself: At one boundary the junction diverges from the germline segment, which might be a read error. Other nucleotide sequences from this sample produce the same CDR3. V and J are TRBV10-1 and TRBJ2-6, with TRBD1 identical over 9 bases. The CDR3 contains 17 residues. CDR1 is WNHNN and CDR2 is SYGVQD in the germline V gene (reference sequence). The CDR3 sequence: CASSNRGRFAGANVLTF. CDR3 sequence (DNA): TGCGCCAGCAGTAACAGGGGGCGCTTCGCTGGGGCCAACGTCCTGACCTTC.

CDR3 bases: TGCGCCAGCAGCTACGGACTGACCTACGAGCAGTACTTC. Its translation is CASSYGLTYEQYF. This chain links TRBV4-1 with TRBJ2-7, with a weak D call TRBD2 (5 bases). This CDR3 comprises 13 residues. Per the germline V gene, CDR1 is MGHRA and CDR2 is YSYEKL. V was clipped by 5 bases and J by 2 bases, with 10 bases between them.

The rearrangement uses TRBV28 and TRBJ2-7; D perhaps matches TRBD1 (6 bases). V was pared by 1 base and J by 6 bases, with 16 bases between. Germline-derived CDR1 and CDR2 are MDHEN and SYDVKM. This CDR3 is built from 15 residues. The CDR3 here is CASSLSDRLVREQYF. The CDR3 DNA reads as TGTGCCAGCAGTTTATCCGACAGGTTGGTGCGCGAGCAGTACTTC.

The chain combines TRBV11-2 with TRBJ2-1; 7 nucleotides line up with TRBD2. Germline V gives CDR1 SGHAT, CDR2 FQNNGV. The CDR3 is 15 residues long. After removal of 1 base from V and 9 bases from J, the junction contained 9 bases not matched to a gene. The CDR3 region is CASSLAPAGVSEQFF. The CDR3 DNA follows: TGTGCCAGCAGCTTAGCGCCGGCGGGAGTAAGTGAGCAGTTCTTC.